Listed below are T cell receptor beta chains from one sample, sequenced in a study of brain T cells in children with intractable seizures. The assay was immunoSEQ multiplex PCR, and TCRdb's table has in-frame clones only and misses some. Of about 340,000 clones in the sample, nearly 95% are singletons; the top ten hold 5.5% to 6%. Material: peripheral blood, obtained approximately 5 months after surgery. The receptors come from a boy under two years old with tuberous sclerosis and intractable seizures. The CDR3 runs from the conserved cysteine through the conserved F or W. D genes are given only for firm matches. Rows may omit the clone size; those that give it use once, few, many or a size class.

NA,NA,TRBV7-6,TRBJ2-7,CASSLVSGGTYEQYF,TGTGCCAGCAGCTTAGTGTCAGGCGGGACCTACGAGCAGTACTTC
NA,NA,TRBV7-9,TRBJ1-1,CASRPTGNLMNTEAFF,TGTGCCAGCAGACCCACAGGGAACCTAATGAACACTGAAGCTTTCTTT
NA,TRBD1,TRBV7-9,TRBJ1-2,CASSLALGQASTYTF,TGTGCCAGCAGCTTAGCGCTCGGACAGGCCTCTACCTACACCTTC
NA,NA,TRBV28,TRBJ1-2,CASSLGYKSGYTF,TGTGCCAGCAGTTTGGGCTACAAGAGTGGCTACACCTTC
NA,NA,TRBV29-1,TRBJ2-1,CSVKGGYNEQFF,TGCAGCGTTAAAGGCGGCTACAATGAGCAGTTCTTC
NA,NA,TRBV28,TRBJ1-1,CAIQGNTEAFF,TGTGCCATCCAGGGGAACACTGAAGCTTTCTTT
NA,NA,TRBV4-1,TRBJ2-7,CASSQEGSSTNYEQYF,TGCGCCAGCAGCCAAGAAGGGAGTTCCACCAACTACGAGCAGTACTTC
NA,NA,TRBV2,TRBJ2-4,CASSGTFLAKNIQYF,TGTGCCAGCAGCGGGACCTTTCTAGCCAAAAACATTCAGTACTTC
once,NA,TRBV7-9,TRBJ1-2,CASSGLGSNYGYTF,TGTGCCAGCAGCGGATTGGGCAGTAACTATGGCTACACCTTC
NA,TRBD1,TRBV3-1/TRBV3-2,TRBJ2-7,CASSRGTGTQGKQYF,TGTGCCAGCAGCCGAGGGACAGGGACGCAGGGAAAGCAGTACTTC
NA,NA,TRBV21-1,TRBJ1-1,CASSKKYPGRMNTEAFF,TGTGCCAGCAGCAAAAAATACCCGGGGAGGATGAACACTGAAGCTTTCTTT
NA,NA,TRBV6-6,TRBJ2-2,CASTRGNTGELFF,TGTGCCTCAACCCGGGGAAACACCGGGGAGCTGTTTTTT
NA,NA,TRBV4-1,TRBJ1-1,CASSQVGTLNTEAFF,TGCGCCAGCAGCCAAGTGGGCACACTTAACACTGAAGCTTTCTTT
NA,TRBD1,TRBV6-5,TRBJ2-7,CASTRTGARYEQYF,TGTGCCAGCACGCGGACAGGGGCCCGCTACGAGCAGTACTTC
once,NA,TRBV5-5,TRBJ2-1,CASSLAWVKSEQFF,TGTGCCAGCAGCTTGGCCTGGGTTAAGAGTGAGCAGTTCTTC
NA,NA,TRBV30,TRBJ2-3,CAWSTGAGPDTQYF,TGTGCCTGGAGTACCGGGGCCGGGCCAGATACGCAGTATTTT
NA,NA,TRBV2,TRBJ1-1,CASRPTTYLEAFF,TGTGCCAGCAGACCAACCACGTATTTAGAAGCTTTCTTT
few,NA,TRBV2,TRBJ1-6,CASNRGRSDSPLHF,TGTGCCAGCAATAGGGGTCGCAGCGATTCACCCCTCCACTTT
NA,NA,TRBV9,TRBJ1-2,CASSASGNGYTF,TGTGCCAGCAGCGCCTCGGGGAATGGCTACACCTTC
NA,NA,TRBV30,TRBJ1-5,CAYAGDSNQPQHF,TGTGCCTACGCAGGGGACAGCAATCAGCCCCAGCATTTT
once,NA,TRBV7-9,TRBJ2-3,CASSLLVLDTQYF,TGTGCCAGCAGCTTACTCGTGTTGGATACGCAGTATTTT
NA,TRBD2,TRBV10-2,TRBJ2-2,CASSPVSGSGGGGELFF,TGCGCCAGCAGCCCCGTTAGCGGGTCCGGGGGGGGCGGGGAGCTGTTTTTT
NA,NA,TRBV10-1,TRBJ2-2,CASSLTLPGELFF,TGCGCCAGCAGCCTGACTCTACCCGGGGAGCTGTTTTTT
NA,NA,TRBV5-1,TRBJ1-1,CASRNGHHDTEAFF,TGCGCCAGCCGCAACGGACATCACGACACTGAAGCTTTCTTT
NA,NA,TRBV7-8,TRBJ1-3,CASSDPRRISGNTIYF,TGTGCCAGCAGTGATCCCCGTAGAATCTCTGGAAACACCATATATTTT
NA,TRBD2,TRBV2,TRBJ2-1,CASTQGRGTTPYNEQFF,TGTGCCAGCACTCAAGGTCGGGGGACTACCCCCTACAATGAGCAGTTCTTC
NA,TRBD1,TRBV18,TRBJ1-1,CASSPGTVVPEAFF,TGTGCCAGCTCACCCGGGACAGTTGTGCCTGAAGCTTTCTTT
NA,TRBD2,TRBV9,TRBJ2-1,CASSHLRAGGRNEQFF,TGTGCCAGCAGCCATCTCAGGGCGGGGGGGCGAAATGAGCAGTTCTTC
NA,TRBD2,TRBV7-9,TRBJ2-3,CASSSQRGSGRAPDTQYF,TGTGCCAGCAGCTCTCAGCGGGGGAGCGGGAGGGCCCCAGATACGCAGTATTTT
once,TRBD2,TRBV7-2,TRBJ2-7,CASSLAVGAQYF,TGTGCCAGCAGCCTAGCGGTCGGGGCGCAGTACTTC
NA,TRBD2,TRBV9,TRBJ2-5,CASSDGAGEKETQYF,TGTGCCAGCAGCGACGGGGCGGGGGAGAAAGAGACCCAGTACTTC
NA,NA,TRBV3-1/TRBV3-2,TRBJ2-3,CASSQNRGFGTDTQYF,TGTGCCAGCAGCCAAAACCGAGGGTTCGGCACAGATACGCAGTATTTT
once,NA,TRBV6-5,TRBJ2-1,CASRQQGLGYNEQFF,TGTGCCAGCAGGCAACAGGGTTTAGGATACAATGAGCAGTTCTTC
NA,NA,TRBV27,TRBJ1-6,CASSFEGSPLHF,TGTGCCAGCAGTTTCGAGGGTTCACCCCTCCACTTT
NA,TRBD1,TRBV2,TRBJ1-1,CASRSLQGAPGTEAFF,TGTGCCAGCAGGTCCTTACAGGGGGCGCCCGGCACTGAAGCTTTCTTT
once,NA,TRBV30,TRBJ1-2,CAWSVLGYTF,TGTGCCTGGAGTGTATTGGGCTACACCTTC
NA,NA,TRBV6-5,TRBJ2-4,CASSYSRGFAKNIQYF,TGTGCCAGCAGTTACAGTAGGGGGTTTGCCAAAAACATTCAGTACTTC
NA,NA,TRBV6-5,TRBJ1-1,CASSYSGVITDTEAFF,TGTGCCAGCAGTTACTCGGGGGTTATAACCGACACTGAAGCTTTCTTT
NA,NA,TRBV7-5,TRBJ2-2,CARSLRVAGAHTGELFF,TGTGCCAGAAGCTTACGGGTAGCGGGGGCCCACACCGGGGAGCTGTTTTTT
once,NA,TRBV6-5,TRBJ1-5,CASRTVENQPQHF,TGTGCCAGCAGAACCGTAGAAAATCAGCCCCAGCATTTT
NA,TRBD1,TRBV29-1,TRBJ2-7,CSVEVGQGVNEQYF,TGCAGCGTTGAAGTCGGGCAGGGGGTGAACGAGCAGTACTTC
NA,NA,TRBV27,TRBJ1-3,CASSFSYRNTDTIYF,TGTGCCAGCAGTTTCTCGTACAGGAATACTGACACCATATATTTT
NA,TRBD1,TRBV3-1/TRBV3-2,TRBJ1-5,CASSQTGGVDYQPQHF,TGTGCCAGCAGTCAAACAGGGGGCGTTGATTATCAGCCCCAGCATTTT
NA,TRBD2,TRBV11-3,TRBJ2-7,CASSKLAGVPYEQYF,TGTGCCAGCAGCAAACTAGCGGGAGTCCCCTACGAGCAGTACTTC
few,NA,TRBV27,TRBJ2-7,CASSTRGAGEQYF,TGTGCCAGCAGTACCAGGGGGGCTGGGGAGCAGTACTTC
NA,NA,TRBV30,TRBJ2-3,CAWSTGLEDTQYF,TGTGCCTGGAGTACAGGGTTGGAAGATACGCAGTATTTT
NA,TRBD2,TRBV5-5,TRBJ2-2,CASSLGIAGVPLNTGELFF,TGTGCCAGCAGCTTGGGCATAGCGGGGGTTCCCTTGAACACCGGGGAGCTGTTTTTT
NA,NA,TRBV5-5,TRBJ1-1,CASSWTTADTEAFF,TGTGCCAGCAGCTGGACGACAGCGGACACTGAAGCTTTCTTT
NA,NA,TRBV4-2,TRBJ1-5,CASSRFRGTGQPQHF,TGTGCCAGCAGCCGCTTCAGGGGAACGGGACAGCCCCAGCATTTT
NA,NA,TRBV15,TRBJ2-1,CATSGDRDTKFF,TGTGCCACCAGCGGAGACCGGGACACTAAGTTCTTC
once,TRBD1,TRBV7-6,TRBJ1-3,CASSAGTGFRNTIYF,TGTGCCAGCAGCGCAGGGACAGGGTTTCGCAACACCATATATTTT
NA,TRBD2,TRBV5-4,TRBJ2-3,CASSSGLAGETDTQYF,TGTGCCAGCAGCTCGGGACTAGCGGGAGAGACAGATACGCAGTATTTT
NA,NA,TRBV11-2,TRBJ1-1,CASSAVGSTEAFF,TGTGCCAGCAGTGCAGTGGGGTCCACTGAAGCTTTCTTT
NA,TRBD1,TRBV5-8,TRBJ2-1,CASSKQGYYNEQFF,TGTGCCAGCAGCAAACAGGGGTACTACAATGAGCAGTTCTTC
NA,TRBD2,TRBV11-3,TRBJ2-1,CASSSLPGGSNEQFF,TGTGCCAGCAGCTCCCTGCCGGGGGGGTCCAATGAGCAGTTCTTC
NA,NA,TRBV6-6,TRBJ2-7,CASSYSVGQNYEQYF,TGTGCCAGCAGTTACTCGGTCGGACAGAACTACGAGCAGTACTTC
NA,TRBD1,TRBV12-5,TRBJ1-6,CASGRQQGPGSLHF,TGTGCTAGTGGCCGACAACAGGGGCCCGGGTCCCTCCACTTT
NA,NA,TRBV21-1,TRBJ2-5,CASSKAPPQTETQYF,TGTGCCAGCAGCAAAGCCCCACCCCAGACGGAGACCCAGTACTTC
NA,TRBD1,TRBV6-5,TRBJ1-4,CASSRLTGFNEKLFF,TGTGCCAGCAGTCGCCTGACAGGGTTTAATGAAAAACTGTTTTTT